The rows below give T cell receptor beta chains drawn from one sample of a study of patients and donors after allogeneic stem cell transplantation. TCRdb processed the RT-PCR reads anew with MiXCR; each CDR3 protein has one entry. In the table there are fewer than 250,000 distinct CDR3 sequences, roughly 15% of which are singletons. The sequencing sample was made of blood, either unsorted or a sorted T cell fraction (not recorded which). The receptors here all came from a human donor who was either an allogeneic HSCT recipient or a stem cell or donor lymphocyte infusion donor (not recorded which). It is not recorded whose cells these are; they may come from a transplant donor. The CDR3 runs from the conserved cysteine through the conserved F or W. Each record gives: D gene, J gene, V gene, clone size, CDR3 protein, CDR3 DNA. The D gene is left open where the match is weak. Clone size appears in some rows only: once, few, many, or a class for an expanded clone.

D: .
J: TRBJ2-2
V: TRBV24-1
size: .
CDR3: CATSGQGANTGELFF
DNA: TGTGCCACCAGTGGGCAGGGCGCGAACACCGGGGAGCTGTTTTTT

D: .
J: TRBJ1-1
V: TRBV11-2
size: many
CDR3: CASTRGGSNTEAFF
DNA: TGTGCCAGCACCAGAGGGGGGTCGAACACTGAAGCTTTCTTT

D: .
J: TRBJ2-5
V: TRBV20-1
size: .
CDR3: CSARGPGGDAAQYF
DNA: TGCAGTGCTAGGGGCCCGGGCGGGGACGCGGCCCAGTACTTC

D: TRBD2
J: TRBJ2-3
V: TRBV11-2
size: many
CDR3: CASSWSGSSTDTQYF
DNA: TGTGCCAGCAGCTGGAGCGGGAGCAGCACAGATACGCAGTATTTT

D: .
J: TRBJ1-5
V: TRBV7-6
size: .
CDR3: CASSQTGGNQPQHF
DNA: TGTGCCAGCAGCCAAACCGGGGGCAATCAGCCCCAGCATTTT

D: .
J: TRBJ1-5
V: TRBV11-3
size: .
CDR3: CASSFTGVGQPQHF
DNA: TGTGCCAGCAGCTTTACGGGGGTTGGGCAGCCCCAGCATTTT

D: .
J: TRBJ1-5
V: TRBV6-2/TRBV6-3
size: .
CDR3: CASSPPDSPNGNQPQHF
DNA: TGTGCCAGCAGTCCCCCGGATTCCCCAAATGGCAATCAGCCCCAGCATTTT

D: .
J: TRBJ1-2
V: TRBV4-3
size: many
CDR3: CASSQDSMDYYGYTF
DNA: TGCGCCAGCAGCCAAGATTCGATGGATTACTATGGCTACACCTTC

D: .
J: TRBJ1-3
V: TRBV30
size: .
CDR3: CAWRTGNTIYF
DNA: TGTGCCTGGAGAACGGGAAACACCATATATTTT

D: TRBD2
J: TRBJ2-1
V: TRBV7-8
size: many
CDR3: CASSLGLAGNNEQFF
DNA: TGTGCCAGCAGCTTGGGACTAGCGGGAAACAATGAGCAGTTCTTC

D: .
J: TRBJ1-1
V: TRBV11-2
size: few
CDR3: CASSESGNTEAFF
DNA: TGTGCCAGCAGCGAGTCGGGAAACACTGAAGCTTTCTTT

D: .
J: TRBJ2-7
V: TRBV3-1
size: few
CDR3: CATVGVDNEQYF
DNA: TGTGCCACCGTGGGAGTCGACAACGAGCAGTACTTC

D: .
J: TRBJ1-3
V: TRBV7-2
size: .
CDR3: CASSPAEITVPIYF
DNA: TGTGCCAGCAGCCCAGCGGAAATTACGGTCCCCATATATTTT

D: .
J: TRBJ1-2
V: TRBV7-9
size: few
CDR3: CASSPSGRDNYGYTF
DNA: TGTGCCAGCAGCCCTAGTGGCAGGGATAACTATGGCTACACCTTC

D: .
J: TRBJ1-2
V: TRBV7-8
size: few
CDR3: CASSLGPANYGYTF
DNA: TGTGCCAGCAGCTTAGGACCCGCTAACTATGGCTACACCTTC

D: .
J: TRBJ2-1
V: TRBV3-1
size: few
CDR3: CASSQTGRAFDEQFF
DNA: TGTGCCAGCAGCCAGACAGGGAGGGCCTTTGATGAGCAGTTCTTC

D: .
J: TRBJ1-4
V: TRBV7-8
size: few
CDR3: CASSSRTDPNEKLFF
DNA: TGTGCCAGCAGCTCCCGGACAGATCCTAATGAAAAACTGTTTTTT

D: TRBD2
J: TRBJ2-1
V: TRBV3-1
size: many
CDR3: CASSQTSGRYNEQFF
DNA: TGTGCCAGCAGCCAAACTAGCGGGAGATACAATGAGCAGTTCTTC

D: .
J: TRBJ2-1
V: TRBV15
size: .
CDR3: CATSRGAGDTYNEQFF
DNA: TGTGCCACCAGCAGGGGAGCGGGCGACACTTACAATGAGCAGTTCTTC

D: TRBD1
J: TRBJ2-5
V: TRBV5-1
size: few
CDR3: CASREDRVVGETQYF
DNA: TGCGCCAGCAGGGAAGACAGGGTCGTCGGGGAGACCCAGTACTTC

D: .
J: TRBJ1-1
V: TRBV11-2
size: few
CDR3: CASSLPGANTEAFF
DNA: TGTGCCAGCAGCTTACCAGGGGCCAACACTGAAGCTTTCTTT

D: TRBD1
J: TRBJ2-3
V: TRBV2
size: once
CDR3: CASSEADRRTDTQYF
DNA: TGTGCCAGCAGTGAAGCGGACAGGCGCACAGATACGCAGTATTTT

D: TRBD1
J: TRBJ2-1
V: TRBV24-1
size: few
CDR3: CATARGQGYNEQFF
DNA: TGTGCCACCGCAAGGGGACAGGGGTACAATGAGCAGTTCTTC

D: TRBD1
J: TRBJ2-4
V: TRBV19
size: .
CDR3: CASSIVPGQGWNIQYF
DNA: TGTGCCAGTAGTATAGTCCCGGGACAGGGGTGGAACATTCAGTACTTC

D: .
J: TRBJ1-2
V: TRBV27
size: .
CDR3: CASGPGLRYGYTF
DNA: TGTGCCAGCGGGCCGGGACTACGATATGGCTACACCTTC

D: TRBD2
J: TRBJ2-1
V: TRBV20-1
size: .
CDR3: CSASVLTSGRAGLNEQFF
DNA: TGCAGTGCTAGCGTTTTGACTAGCGGGAGGGCCGGTTTAAATGAGCAGTTCTTC

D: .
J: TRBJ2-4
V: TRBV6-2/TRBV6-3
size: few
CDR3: CASSYSIPGAQAKNIQYF
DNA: TGTGCCAGCAGTTACTCGATACCAGGGGCCCAAGCCAAAAACATTCAGTACTTC

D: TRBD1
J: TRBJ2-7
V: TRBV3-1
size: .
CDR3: CASSQGTGGEQYF
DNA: TGTGCCAGCAGCCAAGGGACAGGGGGAGAGCAGTACTTC

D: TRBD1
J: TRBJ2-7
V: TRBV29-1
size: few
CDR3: CSARQGSHEQYF
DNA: TGCAGCGCCAGACAGGGGTCACACGAGCAGTACTTC

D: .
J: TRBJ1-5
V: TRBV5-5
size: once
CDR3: CASSPRTDPNQPQHF
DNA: TGTGCCAGCAGCCCCCGGACGGATCCGAATCAGCCCCAGCATTTT

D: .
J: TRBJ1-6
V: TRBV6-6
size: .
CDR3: CAVQRSYNSPLHF
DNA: TGTGCCGTACAAAGAAGCTATAATTCACCCCTCCACTTT

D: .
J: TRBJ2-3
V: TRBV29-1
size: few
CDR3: CSGGTPSDTQYF
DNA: TGCAGCGGTGGGACTCCCTCAGATACGCAGTATTTT

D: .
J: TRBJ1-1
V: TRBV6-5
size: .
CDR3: CASSYGGGKVTEAFF
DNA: TGTGCCAGCAGTTATGGCGGGGGCAAAGTAACTGAAGCTTTCTTT

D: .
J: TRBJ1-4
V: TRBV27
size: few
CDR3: CASSLQLATNEKLFF
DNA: TGTGCCAGCAGTTTACAGCTAGCAACTAATGAAAAACTGTTTTTT

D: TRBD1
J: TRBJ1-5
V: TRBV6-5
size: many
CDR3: CASSYKRVGQGRGNQPQHF
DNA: TGTGCCAGCAGTTACAAAAGAGTTGGACAGGGAAGAGGCAATCAGCCCCAGCATTTT

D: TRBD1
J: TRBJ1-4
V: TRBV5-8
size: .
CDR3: CASSTNRGLGEKLFF
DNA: TGTGCCAGCAGCACCAACAGGGGGCTAGGAGAAAAACTGTTTTTT

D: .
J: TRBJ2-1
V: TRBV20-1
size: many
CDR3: CSARGRDEQFF
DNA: TGCAGTGCTAGAGGCCGGGATGAGCAGTTCTTC

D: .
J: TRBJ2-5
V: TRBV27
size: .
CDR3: CASSRSSPLETQYF
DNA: TGTGCCAGCAGTAGGAGCAGTCCCCTAGAGACCCAGTACTTC

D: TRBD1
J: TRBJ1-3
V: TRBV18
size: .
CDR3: CASSPTGKARNTIYF
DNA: TGTGCCAGCTCCCCGACAGGGAAGGCCCGAAACACCATATATTTT

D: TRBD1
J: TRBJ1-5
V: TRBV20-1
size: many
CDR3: CSASTGVGQPQHF
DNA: TGCAGTGCTAGTACAGGGGTGGGACAGCCCCAGCATTTT

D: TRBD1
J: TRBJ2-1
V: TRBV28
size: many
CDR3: CASSRGGGKGNEQFF
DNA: TGTGCCAGCTCACGAGGGGGCGGAAAAGGAAATGAGCAGTTCTTC

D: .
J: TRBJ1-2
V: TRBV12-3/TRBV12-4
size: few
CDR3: CASRRLYGYTF
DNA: TGTGCCAGCAGGCGCTTATATGGCTACACCTTC

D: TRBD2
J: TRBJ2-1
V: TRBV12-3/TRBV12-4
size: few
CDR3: CASSLLAGVGDEQFF
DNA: TGTGCCAGCAGTTTACTAGCGGGAGTTGGTGATGAGCAGTTCTTC

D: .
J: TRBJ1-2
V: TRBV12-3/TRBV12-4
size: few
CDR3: CASSKTGYGYTF
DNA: TGTGCCAGCAGCAAAACGGGCTATGGCTACACCTTC

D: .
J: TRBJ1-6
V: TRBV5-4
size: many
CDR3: CASSLEDNSPLHF
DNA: TGTGCCAGCAGCTTGGAGGATAATTCACCCCTCCACTTT

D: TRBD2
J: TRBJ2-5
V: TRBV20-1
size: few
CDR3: CSAERGGMYQETQYF
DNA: TGCAGTGCTGAGCGGGGGGGCATGTACCAAGAGACCCAGTACTTC

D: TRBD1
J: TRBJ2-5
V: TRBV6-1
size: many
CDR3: CASSVRQGRETQYF
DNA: TGTGCCAGCAGTGTACGACAGGGCAGAGAGACCCAGTACTTC

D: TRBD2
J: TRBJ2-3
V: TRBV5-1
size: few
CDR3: CASSWGLANKQMDTQYF
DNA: TGCGCCAGCAGCTGGGGACTAGCGAATAAACAGATGGATACGCAGTATTTT

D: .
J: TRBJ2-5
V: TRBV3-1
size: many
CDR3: CASSLRQLETQYF
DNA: TGTGCCAGCAGCCTCCGACAGTTAGAGACCCAGTACTTC

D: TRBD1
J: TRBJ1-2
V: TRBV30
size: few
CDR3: CAWSVRGGRGSYGYTF
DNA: TGTGCCTGGAGTGTACGAGGGGGCAGGGGCTCCTATGGCTACACCTTC

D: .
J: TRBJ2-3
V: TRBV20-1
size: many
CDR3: CSASRGDTQYF
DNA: TGCAGTGCTAGCAGGGGAGATACGCAGTATTTT

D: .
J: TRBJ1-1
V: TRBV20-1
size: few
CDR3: CSASSNTEAFF
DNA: TGCAGTGCCAGCTCGAACACTGAAGCTTTCTTT

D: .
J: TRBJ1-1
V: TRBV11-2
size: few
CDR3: CASRAWGYTEAFF
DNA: TGTGCCAGCAGAGCCTGGGGCTACACTGAAGCTTTCTTT

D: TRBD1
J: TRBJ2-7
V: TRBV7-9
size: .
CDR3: CASNEGTGGDLSYEQYF
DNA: TGTGCCAGCAACGAAGGGACAGGGGGTGACCTGTCCTACGAGCAGTACTTC

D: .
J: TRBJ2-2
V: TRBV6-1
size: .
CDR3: CASRNPSGNTGELFF
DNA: TGTGCCAGCAGGAACCCCTCCGGGAACACCGGGGAGCTGTTTTTT

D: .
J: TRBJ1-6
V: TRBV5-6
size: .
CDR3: CASSSRLAREDSPLHF
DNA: TGTGCCAGCAGCTCGCGCCTGGCCAGGGAAGACTCACCCCTCCACTTT

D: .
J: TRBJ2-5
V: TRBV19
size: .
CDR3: CASSIDSPPGTQYF
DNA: TGTGCCAGTAGTATAGACTCCCCACCAGGGACCCAGTACTTC

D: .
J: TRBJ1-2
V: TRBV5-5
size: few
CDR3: CASFLEARAGYTF
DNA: TGTGCCAGCTTCTTGGAGGCAAGGGCTGGCTACACCTTC

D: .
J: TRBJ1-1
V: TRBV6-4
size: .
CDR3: CASSVRENTEAFF
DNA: TGTGCCAGCAGTGTCCGGGAAAACACTGAAGCTTTCTTT